This T cell receptor beta chain is drawn from a study of regulatory T cells in long-lasting Graves disease. Trimming cost V 4 bases and J 5 bases, with 18 bases left between them. Germline V gene sequence: CDR1 SGHRS, CDR2 YFSETQ. CDR3 size: 15 residues. Assembly of TCR beta libraries relied on iRepertoire HTBI primers together with Arm-PCR of CDR3 regions. TCRdb reprocessed the multiplex PCR reads with MiXCR, giving one entry per CDR3 protein. The table has 350,000 to 550,000 distinct CDR3 sequences, just under 15% seen once. Time point here: newly diagnosed GD, antithyroid drugs for less than 3 months. There was RNA extracted from PBMCs, and the TCR library was made from it. This clonotype was seen a few times. A further study also used this sample, focusing on T cells in Graves' hyperthyroidism and ophthalmopathy. This second report adds: First-round RT-PCR targeting the TCR CDR3 was performed with the HTBI primer set.

This clonotype was sampled from a woman between 25 and 40 years old with Graves disease. V and J are TRBV5-1 and TRBJ1-1; D is ambiguous. The sample was peripheral blood mononuclear cells (PBMCs), taken at new diagnosis, from a patient treated with antithyroid drugs. The CDR3 here is CASSPSAGIGTEAFF. Here the CDR3 DNA reads TGCGCCAGCAGCCCTTCCGCGGGTATAGGGACTGAAGCTTTCTTT. Using reference TRBV5-1 and TRBJ1-1 for the parts outside the CDR3, the full variable domain is KAGVTQTPRYLIKTRGQQVTLSCSPISGHRSVSWYQQTPGQGLQFLFEYFSETQRNKGNFPGRFSGRQFSNSRSEMNVSTLELGDSALYLCASSPSAGIGTEAFFGQGTRLTVV.